Detailed here is one TCR beta chain. This clone was seen a handful of times. There is no known antigen for this receptor. No base qualities exist here, and no much larger clone lies one base off it. The data were taken from a study of blood T cell repertoires in COVID-19 (dated by TCRdb to the early 2020s). As for the study more broadly: ImmuneRACE Cohort 3 recovered participants were defined by two consecutive negative NP/OP PCR tests, healthcare professional clearance, or symptom resolution. The collaborator samples originated in the United States, Italy and Spain and spanned the acute and convalescent phases of COVID-19. The prospective study material was composed of cDNA or gDNA derived from T cells, B-cell-depleted T cells, or PBMCs. The dataset comprised deeply sampled blood TCRbeta repertoires from subjects exposed to, actively infected with, or recovered from COVID-19. The repertoires were made available in a free public database intended to serve as a resource for research on the immune response to SARS-CoV-2. Samples were obtained from the ongoing ImmuneRACE study (first 160 participants) and from 1,200 or so subjects provided by 6 global collaborators. Nearly every sample came with metadata listing a de-identified subject ID, COVID-19 status, age in years and sex. HLA class I and class II types, where available, came from metadata supplied by the sample provider rather than from assay-based typing.

Participants in the prospective study were aged about 18 to 90 years, lived in some 24 United States geographic areas, and enrolled through a virtual design. Cohort assignment in the prospective study relied on participant-reported clinical history from a screening survey and a study questionnaire. In the prospective study, whole blood, serum and a nasopharyngeal or oropharyngeal swab were collected from each participant by mobile phlebotomists. Participants in the prospective study had the option to provide additional blood draws and questionnaires over a roughly 2-month period. Before DNA extraction, prospective study blood samples were shipped either frozen or at room temperature. What the work shows at the level of the full study, not this receptor alone: Clinical and demographic metadata were provided uncurated, with the amount varying by source and participant.

TCRbeta CDR3 regions were amplified from genomic DNA by means of the immunoSEQ Assay, a bias-controlled multiplex PCR. The study's processing was this. The number of nucleated cells in each sample was estimated by amplification of reference gene primers within the assay. To quantify the absolute abundance of each unique TCRbeta CDR3 rearrangement, sequence reads were collapsed and filtered. Productive Simpson clonality was computed per sample as the square root of Simpson's diversity index over productive rearrangements. As stored in TCRdb, this immuneACCESS dataset retains in-frame rearrangements with V and J assigned. A fraction of the clones does not appear; measured against another copy, unresolved V genes explain less than half of the discrepancy, and the remainder lacks a known reason. V, J and clone size were drawn from that table, and D and trimming were deduced from the DNA. Here the sample has fewer than 350,000 clones; 85% to 90% occur a single time. Around 2% of the sample goes to the ten largest clones.

The sequencing sample was made of PBMCs or T cells enriched from blood (not recorded which). The sequence was obtained from a woman aged 55-70 years in a cohort exposed to, infected with or recovered from COVID-19 (not recorded which).

The bases read TGTGCCAGCAGTTTTGTAGCGGACAATGAGCAGTTCTTC. Protein translation: CASSFVADNEQFF. The chain links TRBV28 with TRBJ2-1; tentative D gene TRBD2, with 6 bases matching. For CDR1 and CDR2, the germline V gene lists MDHEN and SYDVKM. The CDR3 sequence holds 13 residues, the cysteine and phenylalanine included. Left in the record is the CDR3 DNA by itself, 39 bases read in frame from the first base. Trimming removed 3 bases from V and 5 bases from J, leaving 8 bases between the germline ends.